One and the same sample provided the 30 T cell receptor beta chains below, sequenced in a study of T cell changes during pregnancy in multiple sclerosis. TCRdb's copy holds only in-frame clones and misses some; the assay was immunoSEQ multiplex PCR. This table has 40,000 to 60,000 clones, about nine tenths appearing once. The starting material was peripheral blood, obtained in the first trimester of pregnancy. All receptors come from a female donor in good health, enrolled as a control in a pregnancy study.

This sequence joins TRBV5-1 and TRBJ1-6; TRBD1 matches 8 bases. Germline V gene lookup returns CDR1 SGHRS and CDR2 YFSETQ. The CDR3 has 17 residues. The trim removed 4 bases at V and 7 bases at J, leaving 13 bases unmatched. CDR3 sequence reads: CASSPGERGQVNSPLHF. In DNA, the CDR3 is TGCGCCAGCAGCCCGGGCGAGAGGGGACAGGTCAATTCACCCCTCCACTTT.

On this clone itself: The same CDR3 also results from other DNA sequences found in this sample. CDR3 DNA: TGTGCCAGCAGTCTGTACTACGAGCAGTACTTC. It is translated as CASSLYYEQYF. The rearrangement uses TRBV7-2 and TRBJ2-7; D is undetermined. Trimming cost V 6 bases and J 3 bases, with 6 bases left between them. CDR3 size: 11 residues. Looked up from germline, CDR1 is SGHTA and CDR2 is FQGNSA.

The chain links TRBV2 to TRBJ2-7; weak D call: TRBD1 (5 bases). Germline CDR1 and CDR2: SNHLY and FYNNEI. This CDR3 has 15 residues. Trimming shortened V by 4 bases and J by 6 bases, and 19 bases separated the two germline ends. The CDR3 DNA reads as TGTGCCAGCAGTGTCGGCAGGGCGGATGAGTCCGAGCAGTACTTC. This codes for CASSVGRADESEQYF.

The J gene is TRBJ1-3, the V gene TRBV5-6; 7 positions agree with TRBD1. This CDR3 region has 14 residues. Germline CDR1 SGHDT, CDR2 YYEEEE. V lost 4 bases, J lost 3 bases, and 4 bases stayed unmatched. CDR3 sequence: CASSGQDLGNTIYF. Here the CDR3 DNA reads TGTGCCAGCAGCGGACAGGACCTTGGAAACACCATATATTTT.

The chain links TRBV7-3 to TRBJ2-1; D is possibly TRBD2 (6 bases). Trimming took off 5 bases at V and 5 bases at J, with 10 bases between the two ends. This CDR3 comprises 13 residues. Per germline, CDR1 SGHTA and CDR2 FQGTGA. The CDR3, as DNA: TGTGCCAGCAGCAGACTAGAGGACAATGAGCAGTTCTTC. Translation: CASSRLEDNEQFF. Combining the CDR3 with reference TRBV7-3 and TRBJ2-1 gives the whole variable domain GAGVSQTPSNKVTEKGKYVELRCDPISGHTALYWYRQSLGQGPEFLIYFQGTGAADDSGLPNDRFFAVRPEGSVSTLKIQRTERGDSAVYLCASSRLEDNEQFFGPGTRLTVL.

This clone was seen only once. The V gene is TRBV19, the J gene TRBJ2-7, with D maybe TRBD1 (5 bases). V was trimmed by 3 bases and J by 3 bases, leaving 12 bases between them. Per the germline V gene, CDR1 is LNHDA and CDR2 is SQIVND (reference sequence). The CDR3 contains 14 residues. The CDR3: CASSMGRGGYEQYF. As DNA, the CDR3 is TGTGCCAGTAGTATGGGTAGGGGTGGCTACGAGCAGTACTTC. The whole variable domain, filled in from reference TRBV19 and TRBJ2-7, reads DGGITQSPKYLFRKEGQNVTLSCEQNLNHDAMYWYRQDPGQGLRLIYYSQIVNDFQKGDIAEGYSVSREKKESFPLTVTSAQKNPTAFYLCASSMGRGGYEQYFGPGTRLTVT.

This chain joins TRBV29-1 and TRBJ1-4; TRBD1 matches at 10 bases. V shed 6 bases, J shed 10 bases, and the junction held 5 bases outside the gene matches. Per the germline V gene, CDR1 is SQVTM and CDR2 is ANQGSEA. This CDR3 contains 12 residues. CDR3 coding DNA: TGCAGCGTAATGACAGGGGGCGGAAAACTGTTTTTT. Residues: CSVMTGGGKLFF. The full variable domain, completed using reference TRBV29-1 and TRBJ1-4, is SAVISQKPSRDICQRGTSLTIQCQVDSQVTMMFWYRQQPGQSLTLIATANQGSEATYESGFVIDKFPISRPNLTFSTLTVSNMSPEDSSIYLCSVMTGGGKLFFGSGTQLSVL.

V and J are TRBV27 and TRBJ1-1; TRBD1 matches at 7 bases. The CDR3 sequence is 13 residues long. The V segment lost 2 bases and the J segment 4 bases; nucleotides outside the gene matches: 1. Germline lookup yields CDR1 MNHEY and CDR2 SMNVEV (reference sequence). CDR3: CASSLRTGTEAFF. The CDR3 coding sequence is TGTGCCAGCAGTTTACGGACAGGCACTGAAGCTTTCTTT.

The V call is TRBV20-1, the J call TRBJ1-1; D is unresolved. The CDR3 contains 11 residues. Trimming removed 7 bases from V and 1 base from J, with 7 bases in between. The germline V gene encodes CDR1 DFQATT and CDR2 SNEGSKA (reference sequence). The CDR3 protein is CSVGENTEAFF. Here the CDR3 DNA reads TGCAGTGTCGGGGAGAACACTGAAGCTTTCTTT.

The chain combines TRBV23-1 with TRBJ1-4, with unresolved D. TRBV23-1 is classed as an ORF, of uncertain function. The germline V and J ends were trimmed by 3 bases and 4 bases, with 15 bases remaining between them. The CDR3 is 16 amino acids. CDR3 sequence: CASSHPPPPGNEKLFF. The CDR3 DNA reads as TGCGCCAGCAGTCACCCCCCGCCGCCGGGTAATGAAAAACTGTTTTTT.

This chain joins TRBV5-1 and TRBJ2-3, with TRBD2 matching over 11 bases. The CDR3 has 14 amino acids. The germline V gene has CDR1 SGHRS and CDR2 YFSETQ. J gave up 6 bases and V 3 bases, and 3 bases lay outside the gene matches. The CDR3 sequence is CASSWGLAEDTQYF. DNA for the CDR3: TGCGCCAGCAGCTGGGGACTAGCGGAGGATACGCAGTATTTT.

V usage is TRBV10-1 and J usage is TRBJ2-7; D is perhaps TRBD2 (5 bases). The CDR3 length is 15 residues. V lost 0 bases and J lost 2, with 11 bases in between. Germline CDR1 reads WNHNN; CDR2 reads SYGVQD (reference sequence). This CDR3 reads CASSESGLKTYEQYF. CDR3 sequence (DNA): TGCGCCAGCAGTGAGTCAGGACTGAAAACCTACGAGCAGTACTTC.

The chain couples TRBV6-5 to TRBJ1-6, with 7 bases aligning to TRBD1. Germline CDR1 MNHEY, CDR2 SVGAGI. CDR3 size: 15 residues. V was clipped by 2 bases and J by 8 bases; unmatched bases: 6. The CDR3 DNA reads TGTGCCAGCAGTTACGGGGACAGCCGGGATTCACCCCTCCACTTT. This sequence encodes CASSYGDSRDSPLHF.

The rearrangement links TRBV6-5 to TRBJ2-7; D might be TRBD2 (5 bases). The CDR3 has 13 residues. V was cut by 6 bases and J by 7 bases, with 16 bases left in between. CDR1 is MNHEY, CDR2 SVGAGI, per germline. The CDR3, as DNA: TGTGCCAGCAGCCGGGAATTCCTAGGGGAGCAGTACTTC. Translating gives CASSREFLGEQYF.

V gene TRBV7-9 combines with J gene TRBJ2-3; 10 bases agree with TRBD1. In germline, CDR1 is SEHNR, CDR2 FQNEAQ (reference sequence). Trimming removed 5 bases from V and 2 bases from J; junction bases left unmatched: 4. This CDR3 comprises 15 residues. CDR3 loop: CASSHGTGDTDTQYF. The CDR3 DNA reads as TGTGCCAGCAGCCATGGGACAGGGGACACAGATACGCAGTATTTT.

The chain recombines TRBV19 with TRBJ2-3; D might be TRBD2 (7 bases). Germline V CDR1 and CDR2: LNHDA, SQIVND (reference sequence). V was pared by 5 bases and J by 4 bases, with 16 bases between. This CDR3 region has 15 residues. CDR3 loop: CASSALGGLPDTQYF. The CDR3 DNA reads TGTGCCAGTAGTGCCCTCGGGGGGCTACCAGATACGCAGTATTTT.

The CDR3 sequence is CASSLIHSNNEQFF. Here the CDR3 DNA reads TGTGCCAGCAGCTTAATCCACTCAAACAATGAGCAGTTCTTC. This chain connects TRBV7-3 to TRBJ2-1, with D unclear. The germline gives CDR1 SGHTA, CDR2 FQGTGA. Deletions cut 1 base from V and 5 bases from J, with 9 bases between. This CDR3 is built from 14 residues. Combining the CDR3 with reference TRBV7-3 and TRBJ2-1 gives the whole variable domain GAGVSQTPSNKVTEKGKYVELRCDPISGHTALYWYRQSLGQGPEFLIYFQGTGAADDSGLPNDRFFAVRPEGSVSTLKIQRTERGDSAVYLCASSLIHSNNEQFFGPGTRLTVL.

The V call is TRBV19, the J call TRBJ1-2, with D perhaps TRBD1 (6 bases). The CDR3 loop spans 15 amino acids. Looked up from germline, CDR1 is LNHDA and CDR2 is SQIVND (reference sequence). V lost 4 bases, J lost 1 base, and 13 bases lay in between. The CDR3 protein is CASSNPGQNNYGYTF. CDR3 DNA sequence: TGTGCCAGTAGTAACCCGGGACAAAATAACTATGGCTACACCTTC.

The chain joins TRBV7-2 to TRBJ2-7; 15 bases match TRBD2. In germline, CDR1 is SGHTA, CDR2 FQGNSA. This CDR3 has 15 residues. V was clipped by 5 bases and J by 7 bases; unmatched bases: 6. CDR3 nucleotides: TGTGCCAGCAGCGGACGGACTAGCGGGAGGGGTGAGCAGTACTTC. It translates to CASSGRTSGRGEQYF.

The J gene is TRBJ2-5, the V gene TRBV2; 8 bases are shared with TRBD1. The germline V gene has CDR1 SNHLY and CDR2 FYNNEI. The CDR3 consists of 15 residues. After removal of 3 bases from V and 5 bases from J, the junction contained 8 bases not matched to a gene. CDR3 DNA: TGTGCCAGCAGTGATGCAGGGGGCAGAGGGGAGACCCAGTACTTC. Residues: CASSDAGGRGETQYF.

V gene TRBV7-3 combines with J gene TRBJ2-3, with 7 positions matching TRBD2. Germline trimming cut 1 base from V and 1 base from J; bases unmatched to any gene: 2. The CDR3 is 15 amino acids. CDR1 is SGHTA, CDR2 FQGTGA, per germline. Here the CDR3 reads CASSLSGRRTDTQYF. In nucleotides, the CDR3 is TGTGCCAGCAGCTTAAGCGGGAGACGCACAGATACGCAGTATTTT.

This sequence joins TRBV7-9 and TRBJ2-1; the D gene is possibly TRBD1 (6 bases). Per the germline V gene, CDR1 is SEHNR and CDR2 is FQNEAQ (reference sequence). The CDR3 sequence is 13 residues long. The germline V and J ends were trimmed by 5 bases and 5 bases, with 10 bases remaining between them. The CDR3 DNA reads TGTGCCAGCAGCAAGGACAGAGACAATGAGCAGTTCTTC. It is translated as CASSKDRDNEQFF.

This chain uses TRBV6-4 with TRBJ1-5, with 8 bases fitting TRBD1. The CDR3 loop spans 14 amino acids. With V trimmed by 5 bases and J by 6 bases, 6 bases remained unmatched. CDR1 MRHNA and CDR2 SNTAGT come from the germline V gene. The CDR3 loop is CASSPTGEVQPQHF. The CDR3 DNA reads TGTGCCAGCAGTCCGACAGGGGAAGTTCAGCCCCAGCATTTT.

The chain joins TRBV10-3 to TRBJ2-7; 8 bases agree with TRBD1. V trimming: 5 bases; J trimming: 4 bases; junction bases outside the gene matches: 13. The germline CDR1 and CDR2 sequences are ENHRY and SYGVKD. CDR3 size: 16 residues. The CDR3 loop reads CAISPRNGQGAYEQYF. CDR3 coding DNA: TGTGCCATCAGTCCCCGAAATGGACAGGGAGCATACGAGCAGTACTTC.

The chain recombines TRBV27 with TRBJ2-6; TRBD2 might be the D (5 bases). The V gene lost 7 bases and the J gene lost 4 bases, with 17 bases spanning the gap. The CDR3 contains 16 residues. Germline assignment: CDR1 MNHEY and CDR2 SMNVEV (reference sequence). The CDR3 sequence: CASTPLRGRGANVLTF. For the CDR3, the DNA is TGTGCCAGCACACCTCTACGGGGAAGGGGGGCCAACGTCCTGACTTTC.

The chain couples TRBV30 to TRBJ2-3; 8 bases map to TRBD2. The germline gives CDR1 GTSNPN, CDR2 SVGIG (reference sequence). After removal of 0 bases from V and 5 bases from J, the junction contained 10 bases not matched to a gene. CDR3 length equals 16 residues. CDR3 DNA sequence: TGTGCCTGGAGTGTACAGGCTAGCGGGCGCAGAGATACGCAGTATTTT. This codes for CAWSVQASGRRDTQYF. Full variable domain (rest looked up from reference TRBV30 and TRBJ2-3): SQTIHQWPATLVQPVGSPLSLECTVEGTSNPNLYWYRQAAGRGLQLLFYSVGIGQISSEVPQNLSASRPQDRQFILSSKKLLLSDSGFYLCAWSVQASGRRDTQYFGPGTRLTVL.

The CDR3 is CAWSVVGNSPLHF. The CDR3, as DNA: TGTGCCTGGAGTGTTGTCGGGAATTCACCCCTCCACTTT. This rearrangement joins TRBV30 to TRBJ1-6; D not certain. V was clipped by 0 bases and J by 7 bases, with 7 bases between them. Germline V gives CDR1 GTSNPN, CDR2 SVGIG (reference sequence). The CDR3 has 13 residues.

The chain employs TRBV7-3 and TRBJ2-3; the match to TRBD1 covers 10 bases. Trimming took 5 bases from V and 4 from J; bases not matched to a gene: 6. From germline, CDR1 is SGHTA and CDR2 FQGTGA. CDR3 length equals 15 residues. The CDR3 DNA reads as TGTGCCAGCAGCCCACGGACAGGGGGATCAGATACGCAGTATTTT. It translates to CASSPRTGGSDTQYF. Together with reference TRBV7-3 and TRBJ2-3, the CDR3 gives the full variable domain: GAGVSQTPSNKVTEKGKYVELRCDPISGHTALYWYRQSLGQGPEFLIYFQGTGAADDSGLPNDRFFAVRPEGSVSTLKIQRTERGDSAVYLCASSPRTGGSDTQYFGPGTRLTVL.

The chain employs TRBV29-1 and TRBJ1-1; D uncertain. V lost 6 bases, J lost 3 bases, and 8 bases lay in between. The CDR3 runs 11 residues. In germline, CDR1 is SQVTM, CDR2 ANQGSEA. The CDR3, as DNA: TGCAGCGTCAGGCGGGACACTGAAGCTTTCTTT. Its protein product is CSVRRDTEAFF.

The chain links TRBV9 to TRBJ2-1; 14 positions match TRBD2. This CDR3 has 15 residues. Losses at the gene ends were 3 bases for V and 7 bases for J; bases not matched to a gene: 3. CDR1 SGDLS and CDR2 YYNGEE come from the germline V gene. In DNA, the CDR3 is TGTGCCAGCAGCGCGACTAGCGGGGGGGCAAATGAGCAGTTCTTC. Translation gives CASSATSGGANEQFF.